Only one count was recorded for the clone carrying this TCR beta chain. Germline V gene data show CDR1 as ENHRY and CDR2 as SYGVKD. V was pared by 6 bases and J by 4 bases, with 19 bases between. CDR3 size: 17 residues. These data belong to a study of blood T cell repertoires in COVID-19. Study overall: Sites across the United States, Italy and Spain contributed samples from acute and convalescent COVID-19. T cells, B-cell-depleted T cells, or PBMCs supplied cDNA or gDNA.

Authors' analysis steps: Cell counts per sample came from amplifying reference gene primers. Sequencing used immunoSEQ multiplex PCR; TCRdb keeps in-frame clones, though not all of them. V, J and clone size were drawn from that table, and D and trimming were deduced from the DNA. The table includes a few hundred thousand clones, 70% to 85% detected once. V usage is TRBV10-3 and J usage is TRBJ2-6; D is unclear. The TCR was taken from a man aged 80 or over with acute or convalescent COVID-19. The sequenced sample was peripheral blood. DNA for the CDR3: TGTGCCATCAGACCGGGTTGGCCCCCGACCGGGGCCAACGTCCTGACTTTC. Amino acids: CAIRPGWPPTGANVLTF.